Shown below are 17 T cell receptor beta chains from a single sample sequenced in a study of blood T cell repertoires in COVID-19. Here immunoSEQ multiplex PCR was the method, and the copy in TCRdb shows in-frame clones only, minus some. This table holds 130,000 to 150,000 clones, over 80% found once. The source material was peripheral blood. The receptors were sampled from a man aged 50 to 60 who had recovered from COVID-19.

This chain joins TRBV7-8 and TRBJ2-7; 9 positions agree with TRBD1. The junction had 7 bases not matched to a gene; V was cut back by 3 bases and J by 1 base. CDR3 size: 16 residues. Germline V CDR1 and CDR2: SGHVS, FQNEAQ. CDR3 sequence (DNA): TGTGCCAGCAGCTTCGATCCGGGACAGGGATCCTACGAGCAGTACTTC. It translates to CASSFDPGQGSYEQYF.

The chain joins TRBV5-1 to TRBJ2-7, with D possibly TRBD1 on 8 matching bases. Germline values: CDR1 SGHRS, CDR2 YFSETQ. This CDR3 has 15 residues. V lost 4 bases and J 7 bases, leaving 21 bases between the germline ends. The CDR3, as DNA: TGCGCCAGCAGCAGACAAGGACAGGGAGGGCCGGAGCAGTACTTC. Protein sequence: CASSRQGQGGPEQYF. The full variable domain, completed using reference TRBV5-1 and TRBJ2-7, is KAGVTQTPRYLIKTRGQQVTLSCSPISGHRSVSWYQQTPGQGLQFLFEYFSETQRNKGNFPGRFSGRQFSNSRSEMNVSTLELGDSALYLCASSRQGQGGPEQYFGPGTRLTVT.

The chain is built from TRBV4-3 and TRBJ1-4, with 7 bases identical to TRBD1. Germline CDR1 reads LGHNA; CDR2 reads YSLEER. Trimming removed 0 bases from V and 1 base from J; junction bases left unmatched: 8. This CDR3 spans 18 amino acids. The chain's CDR3 is CASSQDDRVYGTNEKLFF. As DNA, the CDR3 is TGCGCCAGCAGCCAAGATGACAGGGTATATGGAACTAATGAAAAACTGTTTTTT.

The chain combines TRBV3-1 (or the pseudogene TRBV3-2) with TRBJ1-1, with D perhaps matching TRBD1 (6 bases). The CDR3 length is 15 residues. The V gene lost 3 bases and the J gene lost 0 bases, with 11 bases spanning the gap. Germline CDR1 and CDR2: LGHDT and YNNKEL (reference sequence). CDR3 DNA: TGTGCCAGCAGCCAGGGCGGGGGCCTGAACACTGAAGCTTTCTTT. This codes for CASSQGGGLNTEAFF.

The chain employs TRBV27 and TRBJ2-3, with 10 bases identical to TRBD1. The germline gives CDR1 MNHEY, CDR2 SMNVEV (reference sequence). Trimming at V came to 8 bases and at J to 3 bases, leaving 5 bases not matched to a gene. This CDR3 comprises 14 residues. The CDR3 sequence: CASRRQGATDTQYF. In DNA form, the CDR3 reads TGTGCCAGCCGGAGACAGGGGGCGACAGATACGCAGTATTTT.

The chain carries TRBV5-1 and TRBJ2-6; 10 bases are shared with TRBD1. J lost 0 bases, V lost 4 bases, and 4 bases had no gene match. The CDR3 covers 17 residues. The germline CDR1 and CDR2 sequences are SGHRS and YFSETQ. The CDR3 region has the DNA TGCGCCAGCAGCCTGACAGGGGGCGCCTCTGGGGCCAACGTCCTGACTTTC. Its translation: CASSLTGGASGANVLTF.

The chain uses TRBV11-2 and TRBJ1-4; TRBD1 aligns across 10 bases. The CDR3 covers 15 residues. Germline CDR1 and CDR2: SGHAT and FQNNGV. J gave up 3 bases and V 4 bases, and 2 bases lay outside the gene matches. The CDR3: CASSWDRGPNEKLFF. The CDR3 DNA reads as TGTGCCAGCAGCTGGGACAGGGGTCCTAATGAAAAACTGTTTTTT.

The gene calls are TRBV5-1 and TRBJ2-7; a weak D match, TRBD1 (6 bases). Between the trimmed V and J ends, which lost 4 bases and 5 bases, there was a span of 10 bases. The CDR3 loop spans 12 amino acids. In germline, CDR1 is SGHRS, CDR2 YFSETQ. This CDR3 reads CASSEGGNEQYF. The CDR3 bases are TGCGCCAGCAGCGAAGGGGGTAACGAGCAGTACTTC.

The genes are TRBV5-8 and TRBJ2-1, with TRBD2 matching 16 bases. This CDR3 has 18 residues. CDR1 is SGHTS, CDR2 YDEGEE, per germline. V lost 3 bases, J lost 6 bases, and 9 bases stayed unmatched. This CDR3 reads CASSYPGLAGGQGNEQFF. CDR3 sequence (DNA): TGTGCCAGCAGCTACCCGGGACTAGCGGGGGGGCAGGGCAATGAGCAGTTCTTC.

This chain links TRBV3-1 (or the pseudogene TRBV3-2) with TRBJ1-1, with a possible D match to TRBD1 (5 bases). Germline assignment: CDR1 LGHDT and CDR2 YNNKEL (reference sequence). V was pared by 0 bases and J by 1 base, with 9 bases between. CDR3 length: 15 amino acids. The CDR3 here is CASSQEGGGNTEAFF. CDR3 nucleotides: TGTGCCAGCAGCCAAGAGGGGGGTGGGAACACTGAAGCTTTCTTT.

CDR3 sequence reads: CASSQEERGNTIYF. In nucleotides, the CDR3 is TGCGCCAGCAGCCAAGAAGAAAGGGGGAACACCATATATTTT. This chain links TRBV4-3 with TRBJ1-3; TRBD1 is a possible D gene (6 bases). Germline values: CDR1 LGHNA, CDR2 YSLEER. The CDR3 runs to 14 residues. V was trimmed by 0 bases and J by 7 bases, leaving 10 bases between them.

As DNA, the CDR3 is TGTGCCAGCAGTTACTCGATTCGGGCGGGGAACACTGAAGCTTTCTTT. Protein sequence: CASSYSIRAGNTEAFF. The chain joins TRBV6-2 or TRBV6-3 to TRBJ1-1; D unclear. Per the germline V gene, CDR1 is MNHEY and CDR2 is SVGEGT. The CDR3 contains 16 residues. V dropped 0 bases and J dropped 1 base, with 12 bases sitting between them.

The chain links TRBV25-1 to TRBJ2-5; TRBD1 aligns across 9 bases. Trimming cost V 3 bases and J 1 base; bases outside gene matches: 6. The V gene's germline CDR1 is MGHDK and CDR2 SYGVNS. The CDR3 spans 16 residues. The CDR3 loop is CASSEGDRATQETQYF. For the CDR3, the DNA is TGTGCCAGCAGTGAGGGGGACAGGGCCACCCAAGAGACCCAGTACTTC.

The chain's CDR3 is CASSRGTGGLNEQYF. In DNA, the CDR3 is TGTGCCAGCAGCAGGGGGACAGGGGGCCTGAACGAGCAGTACTTC. This chain links TRBV5-4 with TRBJ2-7; 12 bases align to TRBD1. The CDR3 totals 15 residues. Per germline, CDR1 SGHNT and CDR2 YYREEE (reference sequence). V lost 4 bases to trimming and J lost 5 bases; unmatched junction nucleotides: 7.

The chain recombines TRBV27 with TRBJ2-1, with 9 bases matching TRBD2. Looked up from germline, CDR1 is MNHEY and CDR2 is SMNVEV (reference sequence). The J segment lost 0 bases and the V segment lost 5 bases, leaving 5 bases of the junction unmatched. The CDR3 extends over 16 amino acids. The chain's CDR3 is CASSVAGASSYNEQFF. The CDR3 DNA follows: TGTGCCAGCAGTGTAGCGGGGGCTAGCTCCTACAATGAGCAGTTCTTC.

The chain has TRBV5-1 and TRBJ2-5; possibly TRBD2 for D (6 bases). CDR1 is SGHRS and CDR2 is YFSETQ in the germline V gene. CDR3 size: 16 residues. V dropped 3 bases and J dropped 0 bases, with 15 bases sitting between them. In nucleotides, the CDR3 is TGCGCCAGCAGCTCGTCGGGTCGGGGGAACCAAGAGACCCAGTACTTC. Protein product: CASSSSGRGNQETQYF. The complete variable domain, with remaining parts taken from reference TRBV5-1 and TRBJ2-5, reads KAGVTQTPRYLIKTRGQQVTLSCSPISGHRSVSWYQQTPGQGLQFLFEYFSETQRNKGNFPGRFSGRQFSNSRSEMNVSTLELGDSALYLCASSSSGRGNQETQYFGPGTRLLVL.

The chain carries TRBV5-4 and TRBJ2-7; 9 bases are a match to TRBD1. Looked up from germline, CDR1 is SGHNT and CDR2 is YYREEE (reference sequence). CDR3 length: 16 amino acids. J gave up 1 base and V 3 bases, and 8 bases lay outside the gene matches. This CDR3 reads CASSSKAQGASYEQYF. CDR3 bases: TGTGCCAGCAGCTCGAAGGCACAGGGGGCTTCCTACGAGCAGTACTTC.